This passage covers 9 T cell receptor beta chains from one sample sequenced in a study of control samples from healthy donors and cancer patients (dated by TCRdb to between 2020 and 2021). The library relied on the immunoSEQ multiplex PCR assay. TCRdb re-hosts the immuneACCESS table, in-frame sequences only. Its copies lack some clones; in the studies checked, an unresolved V gene accounts for under half of them, and the cause for the rest is not known. Within this sample are under 80,000 clones, with 94% of them counted one time only. The ten most abundant clones make up 6.2% of the sample. The sample taken for sequencing was blood. These receptors were taken from a woman aged 40 to 50 in good health.

Note on this clone: The junction and the germline gene differ at one end; a read error may be behind it. The rearrangement joins TRBV7-7 to TRBJ2-5; 7 bases line up with TRBD1. The CDR3 spans 13 residues. Germline CDR1 is SSHAT and CDR2 is FNYEAQ (reference sequence). CDR3 region: CASSPWTGETQYF. The CDR3 nucleotides read TGTGCTAGCAGCCCCTGGACAGGAGAGACCCAGTACTTC.

The chain recombines TRBV28 with TRBJ2-7; D may be TRBD1 or TRBD2 (5 bases each). Germline lookup yields CDR1 MDHEN and CDR2 SYDVKM. The CDR3 runs 12 residues. The ends were cut back, 2 bases at V and 8 bases at J, with 10 bases in the middle. As DNA, the CDR3 is TGTGCCAGCAGTTTAGTATCGGGGCAGCAGTACTTC. Translated, it gives CASSLVSGQQYF.

The chain employs TRBV6-2 or TRBV6-3 and TRBJ1-5; D is unclear. This CDR3 is built from 15 residues. Germline CDR1 is MNHEY and CDR2 is SVGEGT. V was cut by 2 bases and J by 2 bases, with 10 bases left in between. CDR3: CASSYLVLGNQPQHF. CDR3 coding DNA: TGTGCCAGCAGTTACCTCGTTCTGGGCAATCAGCCCCAGCATTTT.

This clone occurred a few times. This rearrangement joins TRBV5-1 to TRBJ1-3; D not resolved. V dropped 4 bases and J dropped 4 bases, with 9 bases sitting between them. The CDR3 is 13 amino acids. Germline V gives CDR1 SGHRS, CDR2 YFSETQ. The CDR3 sequence is CASSPLGGNTIYF. CDR3 sequence (DNA): TGCGCCAGCAGCCCGCTGGGGGGAAACACCATATATTTT.

This chain joins TRBV9 and TRBJ1-1; possible D gene TRBD1, 6 bases. The CDR3 sequence is 14 residues long. Trimming shortened V by 6 bases and J by 3 bases, and 15 bases separated the two germline ends. Germline assignment: CDR1 SGDLS and CDR2 YYNGEE. The CDR3 bases are TGTGCCAGCACGCCCACAGGGAGGTACACTGAAGCTTTCTTT. Residues: CASTPTGRYTEAFF.

The V and J genes are TRBV7-9 and TRBJ1-2; the D is unclear. CDR1 is SEHNR and CDR2 is FQNEAQ in the germline V gene (reference sequence). Trimming took 1 base from V and 8 from J, leaving 5 bases between them. This CDR3 region has 11 residues. The CDR3 DNA follows: TGTGCCAGCAGCTTAGGGACGGGCTACACCTTC. The encoded protein is CASSLGTGYTF.

V is TRBV19 and J is TRBJ1-5; maybe TRBD1 (5 bases). The CDR3 loop spans 15 amino acids. Trimming took off 3 bases at V and 3 bases at J, with 12 bases between the two ends. Germline loops: CDR1 LNHDA, CDR2 SQIVND (reference sequence). The chain's CDR3 is CASSMGRQLNQPQHF. The CDR3 DNA follows: TGTGCCAGTAGTATGGGTAGACAGCTCAATCAGCCCCAGCATTTT.

V is TRBV25-1 and J is TRBJ1-1; 9 nucleotides align to TRBD1. The CDR3 is 13 amino acids. The trim removed 7 bases at V and 5 bases at J, leaving 5 bases unmatched. Germline CDR1 and CDR2: MGHDK and SYGVNS. This CDR3 is CASTGTGWTEAFF. CDR3 DNA sequence: TGTGCCAGCACCGGGACAGGGTGGACTGAAGCTTTCTTT.

The chain carries TRBV7-2 and TRBJ2-1; D call uncertain. From germline, CDR1 is SGHTA and CDR2 FQGNSA. The CDR3 length is 11 residues. V was clipped by 1 base and J by 7 bases, with 2 bases between them. This CDR3 is CASSLVNEQFF. The CDR3 region has the DNA TGTGCCAGCAGCTTAGTAAATGAGCAGTTCTTC.